These 28 T cell receptor beta chains came from one sample sequenced in a study of radiation and T cells in renal cell carcinoma. Time point indicated: baseline pretreatment blood. Treatment specified: 15 Gy SBRT to primary tumor, nephrectomy 4 weeks later. TCRdb's copy holds only in-frame clones and misses some; the assay was immunoSEQ multiplex PCR. Of roughly 120,000 clones detected, around 83% appear once; the ten largest clones hold under 4%. The sequencing here drew on blood, taken from a patient whose treatment included radiotherapy and nephrectomy. The receptor source for this set is a woman aged 55-70 years with renal cell carcinoma.

The J gene is TRBJ1-5, the V gene TRBV7-9; D ambiguous. The CDR3 spans 14 residues. The germline V gene encodes CDR1 SEHNR and CDR2 FQNEAQ (reference sequence). V was trimmed by 5 bases and J by 5 bases, leaving 13 bases between them. The CDR3, as DNA: TGTGCCAGCAGCCCCCTTGCCGGCCATCAGCCCCAGCATTTT. Its translation is CASSPLAGHQPQHF.

The chain combines TRBV7-2 with TRBJ2-2; a possible D gene is TRBD2 (6 bases). Germline V CDR1 and CDR2: SGHTA, FQGNSA. Between the trimmed V and J ends, which lost 5 bases and 1 base, there was a span of 11 bases. There are 15 residues in the CDR3. Written as DNA, the CDR3 is TGTGCCAGCAGCCCTGGAGGGGTGAACACCGGGGAGCTGTTTTTT. Translated, it gives CASSPGGVNTGELFF.

The gene calls are TRBV27 and TRBJ1-1, with D unclear. With 5 bases removed from V and 4 bases from J, the gap between germline ends came to 11 bases. This CDR3 contains 13 residues. Germline V gene data show CDR1 as MNHEY and CDR2 as SMNVEV (reference sequence). The chain's CDR3 is CASSSSLGTEAFF. Written as DNA, the CDR3 is TGTGCCAGCAGTAGTTCCCTTGGCACTGAAGCTTTCTTT.

The chain employs TRBV6-5 and TRBJ2-1; 9 bases are a match to TRBD1. CDR1 MNHEY and CDR2 SVGAGI come from the germline V gene. Trimming at V came to 6 bases and at J to 9 bases, leaving 9 bases not matched to a gene. The CDR3 loop spans 14 amino acids. The CDR3: CASRFRDRALEQFF. DNA for the CDR3: TGTGCCAGCAGATTCCGGGACAGGGCTCTTGAGCAGTTCTTC.

V gene TRBV5-4 combines with J gene TRBJ2-7; 12 bases map to TRBD1. The CDR3 contains 16 residues. The junction had 10 bases not matched to a gene; V was cut back by 5 bases and J by 4 bases. Germline CDR1 and CDR2: SGHNT and YYREEE (reference sequence). The CDR3 sequence: CASSRTWDRGRYEQYF. The DNA of the CDR3 is TGTGCCAGCAGTCGTACATGGGACAGGGGGCGGTACGAGCAGTACTTC.

The chain has TRBV28 and TRBJ2-2; unclear D gene. Germline loops: CDR1 MDHEN, CDR2 SYDVKM. Trimming pared 6 bases from V and 5 bases from J, leaving 10 bases between. The CDR3 has 13 residues. The CDR3 region is CASRLGWTGELFF. The CDR3 DNA reads as TGTGCCAGCAGGCTGGGGTGGACCGGGGAGCTGTTTTTT. The full variable domain, rest sourced from reference TRBV28 and TRBJ2-2, is DVKVTQSSRYLVKRTGEKVFLECVQDMDHENMFWYRQDPGLGLRLIYFSYDVKMKEKGDIPEGYSVSREKKERFSLILESASTNQTSMYLCASRLGWTGELFFGEGSRLTVL.

The CDR3 spells CSVRGDVDSGANVLTF. The CDR3 DNA sequence: TGCAGCGTTAGGGGGGACGTCGACTCTGGGGCCAACGTCCTGACTTTC. V gene TRBV29-1 combines with J gene TRBJ2-6; TRBD1 or TRBD2 may be the D gene (6 bases each). The CDR3 runs 16 residues. Between the trimmed V and J ends, which lost 5 bases and 0 bases, there was a span of 14 bases. The germline V gene encodes CDR1 SQVTM and CDR2 ANQGSEA.

This clone was recorded a few times. The chain combines TRBV28 with TRBJ1-1; 7 nucleotides agree with TRBD1. The CDR3 runs 13 residues. Germline V gene data show CDR1 as MDHEN and CDR2 as SYDVKM. The ends lost 6 bases at V and 4 bases at J; junction bases unmatched: 5. CDR3 region: CASSVTGSTEAFF. The CDR3 DNA sequence: TGTGCCAGCAGCGTGACAGGGAGCACTGAAGCTTTCTTT. The entire variable domain, with the rest obtained from reference TRBV28 and TRBJ1-1, is as follows: DVKVTQSSRYLVKRTGEKVFLECVQDMDHENMFWYRQDPGLGLRLIYFSYDVKMKEKGDIPEGYSVSREKKERFSLILESASTNQTSMYLCASSVTGSTEAFFGQGTRLTVV.

The chain uses TRBV5-1 and TRBJ1-5; unclear D gene. Germline CDR1 reads SGHRS; CDR2 reads YFSETQ. The CDR3 extends over 13 amino acids. The V end lost 2 bases, the J end lost 5 bases, and 8 bases lay between the germline ends. CDR3 residues: CASSLNEDQPQHF. The CDR3 DNA is TGCGCCAGCAGCTTAAACGAAGATCAGCCCCAGCATTTT.

V usage is TRBV5-1 and J usage is TRBJ1-6; D remains unclear. Trimming cost V 0 bases and J 7 bases, with 11 bases left between them. Germline values: CDR1 SGHRS, CDR2 YFSETQ. The CDR3 has 15 residues. Here the CDR3 reads CASSLDGHLNSPLHF. Written as DNA, the CDR3 is TGCGCCAGCAGCTTGGACGGGCATTTGAATTCACCCCTCCACTTT.

The J gene is TRBJ1-6, the V gene TRBV30; D is uncertain. The CDR3 spans 13 residues. Germline V gene lookup returns CDR1 GTSNPN and CDR2 SVGIG (reference sequence). The V gene lost 8 bases and the J gene lost 9 bases, with 17 bases spanning the gap. The CDR3 sequence: CAHRPPGGSPLHF. CDR3 DNA: TGTGCCCACCGACCGCCTGGAGGTTCACCCCTCCACTTT.

The chain joins TRBV6-6 to TRBJ2-3, with TRBD1 matching over 9 bases. From germline, CDR1 is MNHNY and CDR2 SVGAGI (reference sequence). V lost 6 bases, J lost 0 bases, and 7 bases stayed unmatched. The CDR3 runs to 16 residues. The CDR3 reads CASRDTGGLSTDTQYF. The CDR3 DNA sequence: TGTGCCAGCAGGGATACAGGGGGCTTAAGCACAGATACGCAGTATTTT.

The chain combines TRBV28 with TRBJ1-1; D unclear. There are 13 residues in the CDR3. Germline-derived CDR1 and CDR2 are MDHEN and SYDVKM. The V end lost 7 bases, the J end lost 6 bases, and 15 bases lay between the germline ends. CDR3 residues: CASKGLTGAEAFF. The CDR3 DNA reads as TGTGCCAGCAAGGGCCTAACGGGCGCTGAAGCTTTCTTT.

This clone was detected only once. V is TRBV29-1 and J is TRBJ2-5; D is uncertain. The CDR3 is made up of 11 amino acids. Germline-derived CDR1 and CDR2 are SQVTM and ANQGSEA. V lost 7 bases and J lost 4, with 10 bases in between. The CDR3 sequence: CSALPGETQYF. The CDR3 DNA reads TGCAGCGCACTCCCCGGAGAGACCCAGTACTTC.

The chain recombines TRBV6-1 with TRBJ2-7; D gene uncertain. Per germline, CDR1 MNHNS and CDR2 SASEGT. The CDR3 loop spans 14 amino acids. The V gene lost 4 bases and the J gene lost 0 bases, with 10 bases spanning the gap. In DNA, the CDR3 is TGTGCCAGCAGTGGACGGACCAGCTCCTACGAGCAGTACTTC. This translates into CASSGRTSSYEQYF.

The rearrangement uses TRBV9 and TRBJ1-1; 9 bases align to TRBD1. Looked up from germline, CDR1 is SGDLS and CDR2 is YYNGEE. The V and J ends lost 4 bases and 1 base, in that order; junction bases with no gene match: 5. The CDR3 covers 15 residues. Here the CDR3 DNA reads TGTGCCAGCAGCTCCGGGACAGGGAGGAACACTGAAGCTTTCTTT. Its translation: CASSSGTGRNTEAFF.

The rearrangement links TRBV7-2 to TRBJ2-7; 9 positions agree with TRBD1. Looked up from germline, CDR1 is SGHTA and CDR2 is FQGNSA. The V gene end was trimmed by 2 bases and the J gene end by 4 bases; junction bases not matched to a gene: 15. The CDR3 is 18 residues long. CDR3 DNA: TGTGCCAGCAGCTTATGGTTCGGGGTGGGACAGGGAGGGTACGAGCAGTACTTC. Amino acid sequence: CASSLWFGVGQGGYEQYF.

V gene TRBV4-2 combines with J gene TRBJ2-5; 14 bases are a match to TRBD2. CDR3 length equals 18 residues. Looked up from germline, CDR1 is LGHNA and CDR2 is YNFKEQ. The junction had 11 bases not matched to a gene; V was cut back by 3 bases and J by 5 bases. CDR3 sequence (DNA): TGTGCCAGCAGCCAGGGACTAGCGGGAGTAGGGGTTAGTGAGACCCAGTACTTC. Translating it yields CASSQGLAGVGVSETQYF.

The chain joins TRBV5-8 to TRBJ2-2, with 10 bases aligning to TRBD1. Germline CDR1 and CDR2: SGHTS and YDEGEE. Unmatched junction bases numbered 2, after V lost 0 bases and J lost 6 bases. The CDR3 length is 15 residues. The CDR3 bases are TGTGCCAGCAGCTTGGCCGGGACAGGGGCCGGGGAGCTGTTTTTT. This translates into CASSLAGTGAGELFF.

The chain uses TRBV5-1 and TRBJ1-5; 9 nucleotides align to TRBD1. Germline-derived CDR1 and CDR2 are SGHRS and YFSETQ. V lost 4 bases, J lost 6 bases, and 8 bases stayed unmatched. The CDR3 is made up of 15 amino acids. CDR3 sequence: CASSPEGTGSQPQHF. The CDR3 DNA is TGCGCCAGCAGCCCGGAGGGGACAGGGAGTCAGCCCCAGCATTTT.

The rearrangement uses TRBV28 and TRBJ2-7; TRBD1 matches at 7 bases. CDR1 and CDR2 from the germline V gene are MDHEN and SYDVKM. CDR3 length: 16 amino acids. Unmatched junction bases numbered 12, after V lost 7 bases and J lost 0 bases. Written as DNA, the CDR3 is TGTGCCAGCACCACTGCATCGGACAGGACCTCCTACGAGCAGTACTTC. Encoded protein: CASTTASDRTSYEQYF.

The chain joins TRBV5-1 to TRBJ1-3; D not resolved. Trimming shortened V by 5 bases and J by 1 base, and 4 bases separated the two germline ends. Germline V CDR1 and CDR2: SGHRS, YFSETQ. The CDR3 loop spans 12 amino acids. CDR3 coding DNA: TGCGCCAGCAGGGGGTCTGGAAACACCATATATTTT. It encodes CASRGSGNTIYF.

Only one count was recorded for this clone. The gene calls are TRBV7-6 and TRBJ2-7; 11 nucleotides match TRBD1. Germline V lookup: CDR1 SGHVS, CDR2 FNYEAQ. This CDR3 is built from 16 residues. Germline trimming cut 5 bases from V and 2 bases from J; bases unmatched to any gene: 8. The CDR3 loop reads CASSATGTGGTYEQYF. CDR3 sequence (DNA): TGTGCCAGCAGCGCGACCGGGACAGGGGGGACCTACGAGCAGTACTTC.

This clone was recorded once. The CDR3: CASKLGGGGETQYF. The CDR3 DNA reads as TGTGCCAGCAAACTAGGCGGGGGTGGAGAGACCCAGTACTTC. The rearrangement joins TRBV7-9 to TRBJ2-5; 7 nucleotides agree with TRBD2. In germline, CDR1 is SEHNR, CDR2 FQNEAQ (reference sequence). This CDR3 is built from 14 residues. The trim removed 7 bases at V and 4 bases at J, leaving 9 bases unmatched.

The chain combines TRBV7-3 with TRBJ2-2, with TRBD1 matching 8 bases. Germline CDR1 and CDR2: SGHTA and FQGTGA. CDR3 size: 15 residues. Trimming at V came to 5 bases and at J to 1 base, leaving 3 bases not matched to a gene. DNA for the CDR3: TGTGCCAGCAGCCACGGACAGGGGAACACCGGGGAGCTGTTTTTT. This translates into CASSHGQGNTGELFF.

This clone showed up just a few times. The chain joins TRBV7-9 to TRBJ2-7; 8 nucleotides line up with TRBD1. The CDR3 is made up of 15 amino acids. Trimming took 2 bases from V and 5 from J; bases not matched to a gene: 8. From germline, CDR1 is SEHNR and CDR2 FQNEAQ (reference sequence). The CDR3 here is CASSLTRTGLDEQYF. CDR3 sequence (DNA): TGTGCCAGCAGCTTAACCCGGACAGGGCTCGACGAGCAGTACTTC.

This clone was seen just once. This CDR3 is also generated by other DNA sequences in the sample. The J gene is TRBJ1-5, the V gene TRBV2; D is perhaps TRBD1 (5 bases). The germline gives CDR1 SNHLY, CDR2 FYNNEI. The V end was cut by 3 bases, the J end by 2 bases, with 11 bases between. This CDR3 has 15 amino acids. CDR3 protein: CASSEGRVGNQPQHF. DNA of the CDR3: TGTGCCAGCAGTGAGGGACGGGTGGGCAATCAGCCCCAGCATTTT.

The chain links TRBV6-1 to TRBJ2-7, with 7 bases fitting TRBD2. Losses at the gene ends were 3 bases for V and 1 base for J; bases not matched to a gene: 3. Germline values: CDR1 MNHNS, CDR2 SASEGT. This CDR3 has 14 residues. CDR3 protein: CASSEVGGSYEQYF. The CDR3 region has the DNA TGTGCCAGCAGTGAGGTGGGGGGGTCCTACGAGCAGTACTTC.